This entry concerns a single TCR beta chain. This sample stems from a study of T cell responses to AZD1222 COVID-19 vaccine. The CDR3 loop spans 15 amino acids. V dropped 3 bases and J dropped 8 bases, with 17 bases sitting between them. Per the germline V gene, CDR1 is SGHAT and CDR2 is FQNNGV. Libraries were prepared by immunoSEQ multiplex PCR; TCRdb keeps only in-frame clonotypes and omits some of them. Found here are 65,000 to 80,000 clones, approximately 90% of them singletons; the top ten hold around 7.1%. The chain carries TRBV11-2 and TRBJ2-1, with D possibly being TRBD2 (7 bases). This material consisted of peripheral blood, taken on day 0 of MenACWY control vaccination. The clonotype originates from an adult in good health. CDR3: CASSLGGRSFDEQFF. DNA for the CDR3: TGTGCCAGCAGCTTGGGGGGGCGCTCTTTCGATGAGCAGTTCTTC.